This T cell receptor (beta chain) was profiled in a study of blood T cell repertoires in COVID-19. In the study overall: The United States, Italy and Spain supplied acute and convalescent COVID-19 samples. T cells, B-cell-depleted T cells, or PBMCs provided the cDNA or gDNA that served as material.

This clone was seen once. Study processing details: The assay estimated nucleated cells by amplifying reference gene primers. Assay: immunoSEQ multiplex PCR; the TCRdb copy retains only in-frame clones and omits some. That table gives V, J and clone size, and the DNA gave D and trimming. Of about 120,000 clones listed, 75% to 80% are singletons. Germline V CDR1 and CDR2: SGHRS, YFSETQ. V was pared by 4 bases and J by 4 bases, with 19 bases between. The CDR3 contains 16 residues. The V call is TRBV5-1, the J call TRBJ2-3, with D maybe TRBD1 (5 bases). Specimen: peripheral blood. The sequence was collected from a woman aged 80 or older with active or convalescent COVID-19. The CDR3, as DNA: TGCGCCAGCAGCGTCGGTCAGGGCTTGGCGGCAGATACGCAGTATTTT. It codes for CASSVGQGLAADTQYF.